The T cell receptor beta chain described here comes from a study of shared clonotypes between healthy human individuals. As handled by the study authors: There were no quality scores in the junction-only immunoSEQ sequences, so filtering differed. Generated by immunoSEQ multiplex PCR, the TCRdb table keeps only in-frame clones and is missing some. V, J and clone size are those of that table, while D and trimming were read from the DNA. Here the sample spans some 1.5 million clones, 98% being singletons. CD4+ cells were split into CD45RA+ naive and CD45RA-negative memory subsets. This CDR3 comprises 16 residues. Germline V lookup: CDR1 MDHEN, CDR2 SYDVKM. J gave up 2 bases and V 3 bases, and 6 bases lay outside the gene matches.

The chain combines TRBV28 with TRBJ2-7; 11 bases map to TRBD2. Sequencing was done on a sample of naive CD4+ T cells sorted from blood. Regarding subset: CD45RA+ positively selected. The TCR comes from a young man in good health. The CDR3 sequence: CASSLGSGRATYEQYF. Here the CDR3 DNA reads TGTGCCAGCAGTTTGGGTAGCGGGAGGGCGACCTACGAGCAGTACTTC.